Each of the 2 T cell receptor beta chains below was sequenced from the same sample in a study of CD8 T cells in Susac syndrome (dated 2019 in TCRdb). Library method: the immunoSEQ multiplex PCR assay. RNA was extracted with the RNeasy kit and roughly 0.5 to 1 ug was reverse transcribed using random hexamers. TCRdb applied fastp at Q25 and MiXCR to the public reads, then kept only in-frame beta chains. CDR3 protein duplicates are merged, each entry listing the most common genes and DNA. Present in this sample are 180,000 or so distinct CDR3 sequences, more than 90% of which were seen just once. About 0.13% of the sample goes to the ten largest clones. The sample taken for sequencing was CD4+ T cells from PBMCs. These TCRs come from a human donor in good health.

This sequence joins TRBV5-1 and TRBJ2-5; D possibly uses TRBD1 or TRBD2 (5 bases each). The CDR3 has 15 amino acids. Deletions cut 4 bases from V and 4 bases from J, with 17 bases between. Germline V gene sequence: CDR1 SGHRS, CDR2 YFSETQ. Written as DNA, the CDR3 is TGCGCCAGCAGCAGGAGACTTTTGAGGGGAGAGACCCAGTACTTC. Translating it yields CASSRRLLRGETQYF.

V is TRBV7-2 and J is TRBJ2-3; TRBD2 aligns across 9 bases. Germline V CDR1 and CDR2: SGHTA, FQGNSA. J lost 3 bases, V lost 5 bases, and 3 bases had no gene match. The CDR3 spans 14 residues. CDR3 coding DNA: TGTGCCAGCAGCCGCGGGGGGGCGACAGATACGCAGTATTTT. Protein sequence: CASSRGGATDTQYF.